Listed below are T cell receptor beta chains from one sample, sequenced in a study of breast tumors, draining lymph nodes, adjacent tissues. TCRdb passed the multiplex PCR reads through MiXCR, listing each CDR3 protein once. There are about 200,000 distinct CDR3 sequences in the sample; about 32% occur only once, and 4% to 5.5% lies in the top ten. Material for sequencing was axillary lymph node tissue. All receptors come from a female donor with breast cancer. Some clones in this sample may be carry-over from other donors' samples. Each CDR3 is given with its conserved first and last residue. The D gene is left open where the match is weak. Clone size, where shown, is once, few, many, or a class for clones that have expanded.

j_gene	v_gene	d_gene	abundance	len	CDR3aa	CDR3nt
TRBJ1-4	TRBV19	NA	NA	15	CASSPPGRGNEKLFF	TGTGCCAGTAGCCCCCCGGGACGGGGAAATGAAAAACTGTTTTTT
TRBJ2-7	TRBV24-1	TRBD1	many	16	CATSDSKGARLYEQYF	TGTGCCACCAGTGATTCCAAGGGGGCTCGTCTGTACGAGCAGTACTTC
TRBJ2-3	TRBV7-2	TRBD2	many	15	CASSLVVTSGDTQYF	TGTGCCAGCAGCTTAGTAGTGACTAGCGGGGATACGCAGTATTTT
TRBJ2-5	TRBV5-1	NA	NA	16	CASSSPTTILIETQYF	TGCGCCAGCAGCAGCCCCACCACGATCCTCATTGAGACCCAGTACTTC
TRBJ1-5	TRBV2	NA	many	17	CASTPGGGRRINQPQHF	TGTGCCAGCACCCCCGGGGGCGGGAGACGAATTAATCAGCCCCAGCATTTT
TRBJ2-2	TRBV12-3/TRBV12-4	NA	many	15	CASSPRQVNTGELFF	TGTGCCAGCAGCCCCCGACAGGTCAACACCGGGGAGCTGTTTTTT
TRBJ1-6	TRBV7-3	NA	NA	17	CASSLTEGPRGDSPLHF	TGTGCCAGCAGCCTGACAGAGGGACCTAGGGGTGATTCACCCCTCCACTTT
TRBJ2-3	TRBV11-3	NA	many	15	CASSFRGADTDTQYF	TGTGCCAGCAGCTTCCGGGGGGCGGACACAGATACGCAGTATTTT
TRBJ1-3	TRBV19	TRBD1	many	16	CASSPDRGISGNTIYF	TGTGCCAGTAGTCCGGACAGGGGGATCTCTGGAAACACCATATATTTT
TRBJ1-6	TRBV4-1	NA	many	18	CASSPRPTLQSYNSPLHF	TGCGCCAGCAGCCCCCGCCCCACCCTGCAGTCCTATAATTCACCCCTCCACTTT
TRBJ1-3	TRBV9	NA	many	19	CASSVVPGTLSGSGNTIYF	TGTGCCAGCAGCGTAGTTCCAGGGACCCTTTCAGGCTCTGGAAACACCATATATTTT
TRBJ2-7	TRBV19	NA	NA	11	CAREVDGEQYF	TGTGCTAGAGAAGTAGACGGCGAGCAGTACTTC
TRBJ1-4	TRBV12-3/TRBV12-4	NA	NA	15	CASSTGGHMGEKLFF	TGTGCCAGCAGTACCGGGGGGCATATGGGGGAAAAACTGTTTTTT
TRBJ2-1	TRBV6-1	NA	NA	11	CAISPGYEQFF	TGTGCCATCAGTCCGGGGTATGAGCAGTTCTTC
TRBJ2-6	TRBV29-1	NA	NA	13	CSVWGGGANVLTF	TGCAGCGTGTGGGGAGGTGGGGCCAACGTCCTGACTTTC
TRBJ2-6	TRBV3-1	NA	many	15	CASSQGQSGANVLTF	TGTGCCAGCAGCCAAGGACAATCTGGGGCCAACGTCCTGACTTTC
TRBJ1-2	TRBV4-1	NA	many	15	CASSQDGGINYGYTF	TGCGCCAGCAGCCAAGACGGGGGGATTAACTATGGCTACACCTTC
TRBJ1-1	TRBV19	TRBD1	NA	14	CASTPGQGSGEAFF	TGTGCCAGTACACCGGGACAGGGCTCGGGTGAGGCTTTCTTT
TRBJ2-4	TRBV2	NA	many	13	CASTGLAKNIQYF	TGTGCCAGCACTGGCCTAGCCAAAAACATTCAGTACTTC
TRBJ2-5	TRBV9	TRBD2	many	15	CASSVASGREETQYF	TGTGCCAGCAGCGTAGCTAGCGGGAGGGAAGAGACCCAGTACTTC
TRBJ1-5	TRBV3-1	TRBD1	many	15	CASSQGTGINQPQHF	TGTGCCAGCAGCCAAGGGACAGGGATCAATCAGCCCCAGCATTTT
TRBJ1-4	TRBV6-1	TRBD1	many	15	CASSPWTGPNEKLFF	TGTGCCAGCAGTCCCTGGACAGGACCTAATGAAAAACTGTTTTTT
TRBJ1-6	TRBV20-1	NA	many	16	CSARGGGPSYNSPLHF	TGCAGTGCTAGAGGGGGGGGGCCCTCCTATAATTCACCCCTCCACTTT
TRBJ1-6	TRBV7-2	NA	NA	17	CASSHLLAGVRNSSLHF	TGTGCCAGCAGTCATTTATTAGCAGGGGTCCGTAATTCATCCCTCCACTTT
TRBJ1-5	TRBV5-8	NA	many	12	CASSLRGQPQHF	TGTGCCAGCAGCTTGAGGGGACAGCCCCAGCATTTT
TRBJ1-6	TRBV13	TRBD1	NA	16	CASSLDFSGTASPLHF	TGTGCCAGCAGCTTAGACTTTAGCGGGACAGCTTCACCCCTCCACTTT
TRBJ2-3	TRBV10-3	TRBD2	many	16	CAISGPTSGAFDTQYF	TGTGCCATCAGTGGCCCAACTAGCGGGGCCTTTGATACGCAGTATTTT
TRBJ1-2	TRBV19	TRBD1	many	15	CASKVQGARGDGYTF	TGTGCCAGTAAGGTACAGGGGGCGCGGGGGGATGGCTACACCTTC
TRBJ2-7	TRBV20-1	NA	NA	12	CSAAREGHEQYF	TGCAGTGCCGCCCGAGAGGGCCACGAGCAGTACTTC
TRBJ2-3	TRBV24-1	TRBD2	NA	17	CATSASGSFKTPDTQYF	TGTGCCACCAGTGCTAGCGGGAGCTTTAAGACCCCAGATACGCAGTATTTT
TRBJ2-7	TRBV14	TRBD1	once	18	CASSPYEFGTGVTYGQYF	TGTGCCAGCAGCCCATATGAGTTTGGGACAGGGGTAACCTACGGGCAGTACTTC
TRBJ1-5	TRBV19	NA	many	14	CASSIGGGDQPQHF	TGTGCCAGTAGTATAGGGGGCGGCGATCAGCCCCAGCATTTT
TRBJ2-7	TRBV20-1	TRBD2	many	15	CSADGASGSSYEQYF	TGCAGTGCGGACGGGGCTAGCGGTAGCTCCTACGAGCAGTACTTC
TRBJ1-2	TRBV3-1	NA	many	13	CASSQVQGDGYTF	TGTGCCAGCAGCCAAGTACAGGGAGATGGCTACACCTTC
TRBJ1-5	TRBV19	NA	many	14	CASRIGGSNQPQHF	TGTGCCAGTAGGATTGGGGGTAGCAATCAGCCCCAGCATTTT
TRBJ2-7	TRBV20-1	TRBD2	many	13	CSAMGLAGYEQYF	TGCAGTGCTATGGGACTAGCAGGCTACGAGCAGTACTTC
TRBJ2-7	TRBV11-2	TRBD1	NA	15	CASSPRTGGNYEQYF	TGTGCCAGCAGCCCACGGACAGGGGGCAACTACGAGCAGTACTTC
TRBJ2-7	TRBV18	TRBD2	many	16	CASSPTSGDSSYEQYF	TGTGCCAGCTCACCGACTAGCGGGGATAGCTCCTACGAGCAGTACTTC
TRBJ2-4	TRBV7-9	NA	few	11	CASSVGNIQYF	TGTGCCAGCAGCGTAGGTAACATTCAGTACTTC
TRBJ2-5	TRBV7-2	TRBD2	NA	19	CASSLPHWTSGGGQETQYF	TGTGCCAGCAGCTTACCACACTGGACTAGCGGGGGGGGACAAGAGACCCAGTACTTC
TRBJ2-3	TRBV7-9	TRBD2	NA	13	CASSPRLAVQQYF	TGTGCCAGCAGCCCCCGGCTAGCGGTTCAACAGTATTTT
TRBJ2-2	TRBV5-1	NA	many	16	CASSFAGKANTGELFF	TGCGCCAGCAGCTTCGCGGGAAAAGCGAACACCGGGGAGCTGTTTTTT
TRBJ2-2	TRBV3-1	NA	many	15	CASSQVGVRTGELFF	TGTGCCAGCAGCCAAGTTGGGGTACGCACCGGGGAGCTGTTTTTT
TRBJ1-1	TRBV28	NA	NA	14	CASNLGGFGTEAFF	TGTGCCAGCAACCTAGGGGGGTTCGGGACTGAAGCTTTCTTT
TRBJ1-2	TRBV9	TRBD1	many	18	CASSVVVEPSTGDYGYTF	TGTGCCAGCAGCGTAGTAGTAGAGCCTTCGACAGGGGACTATGGCTACACCTTC
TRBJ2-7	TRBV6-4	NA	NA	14	CASSHQGQAYEQYF	TGTGCCAGCAGTCACCAAGGACAAGCCTACGAGCAGTACTTC
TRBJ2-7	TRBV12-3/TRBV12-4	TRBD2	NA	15	CASSLEGGDSYEQYF	TGTGCCAGCAGCTTAGAGGGAGGGGACTCCTACGAGCAGTACTTC